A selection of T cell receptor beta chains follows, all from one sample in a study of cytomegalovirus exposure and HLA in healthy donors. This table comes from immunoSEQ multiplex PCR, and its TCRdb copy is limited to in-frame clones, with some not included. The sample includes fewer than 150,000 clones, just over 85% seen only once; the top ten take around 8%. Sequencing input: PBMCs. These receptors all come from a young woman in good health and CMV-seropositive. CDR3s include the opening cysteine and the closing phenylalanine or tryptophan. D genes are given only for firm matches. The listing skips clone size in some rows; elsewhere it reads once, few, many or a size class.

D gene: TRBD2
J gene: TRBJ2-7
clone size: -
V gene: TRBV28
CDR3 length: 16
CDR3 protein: CASRPTSGGLPYEQYF
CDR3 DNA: TGTGCCAGCAGACCAACTAGCGGGGGTCTTCCCTACGAGCAGTACTTC

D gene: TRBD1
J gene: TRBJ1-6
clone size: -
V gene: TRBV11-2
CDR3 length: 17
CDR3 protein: CASSSTPGQGVGSPLHF
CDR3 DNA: TGTGCCAGCAGCTCCACTCCGGGACAGGGGGTGGGTTCACCCCTCCACTTT

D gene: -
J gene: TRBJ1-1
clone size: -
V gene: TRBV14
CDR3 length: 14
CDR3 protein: CASSHRQVNTEAFF
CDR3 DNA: TGTGCCAGCAGCCACCGACAGGTGAACACTGAAGCTTTCTTT

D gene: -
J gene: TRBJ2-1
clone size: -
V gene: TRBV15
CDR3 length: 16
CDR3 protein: CATEERRTSTYNEQFF
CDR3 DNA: TGTGCCACAGAAGAGAGGAGGACCTCAACCTACAATGAGCAGTTCTTC

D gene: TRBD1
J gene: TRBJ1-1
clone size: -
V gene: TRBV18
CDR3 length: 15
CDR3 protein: CASSPLQGKRSEAFF
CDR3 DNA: TGTGCCAGCTCACCTCTACAGGGGAAACGGTCTGAAGCTTTCTTT

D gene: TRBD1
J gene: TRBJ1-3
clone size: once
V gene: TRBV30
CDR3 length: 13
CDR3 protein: CAGGTAPGNTIYF
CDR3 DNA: TGTGCCGGCGGGACAGCCCCTGGAAACACCATATATTTT

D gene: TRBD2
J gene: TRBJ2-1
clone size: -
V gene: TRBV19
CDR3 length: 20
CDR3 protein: CASSTSTSGTFRSSYNEQFF
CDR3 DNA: TGTGCCAGTAGTACTTCGACTAGCGGGACGTTTAGAAGCTCCTACAATGAGCAGTTCTTC

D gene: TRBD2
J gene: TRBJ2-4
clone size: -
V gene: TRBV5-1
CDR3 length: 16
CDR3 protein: CASSDEPGTTKHIQYF
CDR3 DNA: TGCGCCAGCAGCGACGAGCCCGGGACTACCAAACACATTCAGTACTTC

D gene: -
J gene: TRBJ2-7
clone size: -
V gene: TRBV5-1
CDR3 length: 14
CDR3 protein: CASSLQGPSYEQYF
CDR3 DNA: TGCGCCAGCAGCCTACAGGGCCCCTCTTACGAGCAGTACTTC

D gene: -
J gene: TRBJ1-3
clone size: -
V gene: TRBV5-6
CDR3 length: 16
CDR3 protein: CASSPPVPNSGNTIYF
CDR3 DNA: TGTGCCAGCAGCCCGCCGGTCCCGAACTCTGGAAACACCATATATTTT

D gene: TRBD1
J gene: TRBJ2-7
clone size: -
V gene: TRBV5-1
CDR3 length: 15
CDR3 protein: CASSPRGTRSYEQYF
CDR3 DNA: TGCGCCAGCAGCCCCAGGGGGACACGGTCCTACGAGCAGTACTTC

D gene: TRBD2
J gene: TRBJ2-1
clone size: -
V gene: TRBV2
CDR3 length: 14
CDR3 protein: CASDSSGSRGEQFF
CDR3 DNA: TGTGCCAGCGATAGCAGCGGGAGTAGGGGTGAGCAGTTCTTC

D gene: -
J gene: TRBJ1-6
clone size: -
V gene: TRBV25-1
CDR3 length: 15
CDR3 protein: CASSESTGNNSPLHF
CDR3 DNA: TGTGCCAGCAGTGAATCTACAGGCAATAATTCACCCCTCCACTTT

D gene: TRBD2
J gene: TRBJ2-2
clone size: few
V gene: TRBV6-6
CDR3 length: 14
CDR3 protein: CATHREGNTGELFF
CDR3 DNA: TGTGCCACCCACCGGGAGGGTAACACCGGGGAGCTGTTTTTT

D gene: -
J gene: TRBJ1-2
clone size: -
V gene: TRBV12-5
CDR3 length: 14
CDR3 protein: CASGLGTGNYGYTF
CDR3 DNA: TGTGCTAGTGGTTTGGGAACAGGGAACTATGGCTACACCTTC

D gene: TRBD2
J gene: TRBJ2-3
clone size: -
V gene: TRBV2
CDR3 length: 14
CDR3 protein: CASNEGGGTDTQYF
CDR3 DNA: TGTGCCAGCAATGAGGGAGGGGGCACAGATACGCAGTATTTT

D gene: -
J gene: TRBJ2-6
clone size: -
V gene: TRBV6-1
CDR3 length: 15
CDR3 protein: CASSPQNSGANVLTF
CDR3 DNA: TGTGCCAGCAGTCCGCAGAACTCTGGGGCCAACGTCCTGACTTTC

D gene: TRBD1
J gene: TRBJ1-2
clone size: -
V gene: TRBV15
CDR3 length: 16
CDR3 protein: CATSRDGGQGGSGYTF
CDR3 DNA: TGTGCCACCAGCAGAGATGGGGGACAGGGGGGCAGCGGCTACACCTTC

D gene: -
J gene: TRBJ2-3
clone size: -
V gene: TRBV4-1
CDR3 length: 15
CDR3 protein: CASSLPSILPDTQYF
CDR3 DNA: TGCGCCAGCAGCCTGCCTTCAATACTGCCAGATACGCAGTATTTT

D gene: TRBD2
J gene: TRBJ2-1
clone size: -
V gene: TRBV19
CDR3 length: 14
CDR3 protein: CASRSSGRGNEQFF
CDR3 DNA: TGTGCCAGTAGGTCGAGCGGGAGAGGTAATGAGCAGTTCTTC

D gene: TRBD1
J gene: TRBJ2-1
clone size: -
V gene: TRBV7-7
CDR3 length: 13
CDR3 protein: CASSLETGTDKFF
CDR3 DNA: TGTGCTAGCAGCTTAGAGACCGGGACAGACAAGTTCTTC

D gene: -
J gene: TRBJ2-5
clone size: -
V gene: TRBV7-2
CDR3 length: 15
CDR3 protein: CASSSYRPTQETQYF
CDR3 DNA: TGTGCCAGCAGCTCATATCGTCCTACTCAAGAGACCCAGTACTTC

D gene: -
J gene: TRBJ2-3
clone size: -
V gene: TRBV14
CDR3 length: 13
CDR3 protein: CAIGLMGTDTQYF
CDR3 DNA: TGTGCCATCGGACTAATGGGCACAGATACGCAGTATTTT

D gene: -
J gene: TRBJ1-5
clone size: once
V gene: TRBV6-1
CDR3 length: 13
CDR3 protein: CATEAYSNQPQHF
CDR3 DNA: TGTGCCACCGAAGCCTATAGCAATCAGCCCCAGCATTTT

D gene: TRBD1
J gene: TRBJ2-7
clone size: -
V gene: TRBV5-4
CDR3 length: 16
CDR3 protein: CASSFWPGTGGHEQYF
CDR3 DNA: TGTGCCAGCAGCTTTTGGCCCGGGACAGGGGGCCACGAGCAGTACTTC

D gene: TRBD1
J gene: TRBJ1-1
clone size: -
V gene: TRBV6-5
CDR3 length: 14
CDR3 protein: CASSSGQGATEAFF
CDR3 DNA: TGTGCCAGCAGTAGCGGACAGGGGGCAACTGAAGCTTTCTTT

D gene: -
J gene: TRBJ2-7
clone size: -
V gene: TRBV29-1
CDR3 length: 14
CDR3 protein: CSVRDTTQGGEQYF
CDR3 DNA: TGCAGCGTGAGGGACACAACCCAAGGAGGCGAGCAGTACTTC

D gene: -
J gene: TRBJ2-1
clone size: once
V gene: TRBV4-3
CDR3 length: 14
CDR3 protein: CASQNQDRYNEQFF
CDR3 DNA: TGCGCCAGCCAAAACCAAGACAGGTACAATGAGCAGTTCTTC

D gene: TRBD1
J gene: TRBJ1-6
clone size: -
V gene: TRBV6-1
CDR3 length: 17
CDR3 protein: CASSEPRTGEDNSPLHF
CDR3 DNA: TGTGCCAGCAGTGAGCCTAGGACAGGGGAAGATAATTCACCCCTCCACTTT

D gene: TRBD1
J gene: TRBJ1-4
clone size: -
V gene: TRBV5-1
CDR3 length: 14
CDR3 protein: CASSSGQGSEKLFF
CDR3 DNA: TGCGCCAGCAGCTCCGGACAGGGCAGTGAAAAACTGTTTTTT

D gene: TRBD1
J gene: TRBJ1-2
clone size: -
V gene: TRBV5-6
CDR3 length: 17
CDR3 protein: CASSLGQGAMLGYGYTF
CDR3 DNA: TGTGCCAGCAGCTTGGGACAGGGGGCGATGTTGGGCTATGGCTACACCTTC

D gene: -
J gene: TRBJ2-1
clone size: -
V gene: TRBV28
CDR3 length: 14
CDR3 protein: CASSLRSSYNEQFF
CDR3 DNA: TGTGCCAGCAGTTTACGGAGCTCCTACAATGAGCAGTTCTTC

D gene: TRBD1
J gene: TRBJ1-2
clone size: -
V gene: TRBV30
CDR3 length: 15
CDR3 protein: CAWSTARQGVRGYTF
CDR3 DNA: TGTGCCTGGAGTACTGCTCGACAGGGCGTGAGGGGCTACACCTTC